This T cell receptor beta chain is from a study of blood T cell repertoires in COVID-19. Study overall: From the United States, Italy and Spain came samples of acute and convalescent COVID-19.

As handled by the study authors: Amplified reference gene primers provided the basis for estimating nucleated cell counts. The method was immunoSEQ multiplex PCR; TCRdb's version includes in-frame clones alone and lacks a portion of them. V, J and clone size are taken as reported in that table, and D and trimming were inferred from the DNA itself. The sample consists of some 490,000 clones, 70% to 90% of them appearing once. CDR1 is MNHEY, CDR2 SVGAGI, per germline. V dropped 0 bases and J dropped 3 bases, with 9 bases sitting between them. The CDR3 has 15 amino acids. Adults between roughly 18 and 95 years of age took part from more than 20 US areas. Resolution of symptoms, clearance, or two negative PCRs was present in recovered Cohort 3 donors.

The rearrangement links TRBV6-5 to TRBJ1-5, with D possibly being TRBD1 (5 bases). The sample comprised PBMCs or T cells enriched from blood (not recorded which). The TCR comes from an older woman who had recovered from COVID-19. The CDR3 nucleotides read TGTGCCAGCAGTTACTCCTCAGGGATCAATCAGCCCCAGCATTTT. This gives the protein CASSYSSGINQPQHF.